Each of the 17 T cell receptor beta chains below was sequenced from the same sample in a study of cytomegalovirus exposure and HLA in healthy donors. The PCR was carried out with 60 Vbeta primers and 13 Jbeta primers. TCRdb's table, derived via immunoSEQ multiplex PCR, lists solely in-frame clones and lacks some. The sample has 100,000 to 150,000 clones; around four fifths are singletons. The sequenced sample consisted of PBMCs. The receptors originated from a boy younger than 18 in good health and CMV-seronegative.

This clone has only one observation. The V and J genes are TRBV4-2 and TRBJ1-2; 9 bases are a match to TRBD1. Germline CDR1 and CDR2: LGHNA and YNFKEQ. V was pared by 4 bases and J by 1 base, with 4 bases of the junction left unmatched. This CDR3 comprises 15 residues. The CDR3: CASSPGQGLNYGYTF. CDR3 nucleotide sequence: TGTGCCAGCAGCCCGGGACAGGGCCTTAACTATGGCTACACCTTC.

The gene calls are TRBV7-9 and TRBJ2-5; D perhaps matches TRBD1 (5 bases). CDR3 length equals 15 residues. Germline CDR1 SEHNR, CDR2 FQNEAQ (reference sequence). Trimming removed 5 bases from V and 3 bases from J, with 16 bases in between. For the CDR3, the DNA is TGTGCCAGCAGCCGCCCATGGGGCCTAGAAGAGACCCAGTACTTC. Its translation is CASSRPWGLEETQYF. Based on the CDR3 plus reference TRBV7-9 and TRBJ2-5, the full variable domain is DTGVSQNPRHKITKRGQNVTFRCDPISEHNRLYWYRQTLGQGPEFLTYFQNEAQLEKSRLLSDRFSAERPKGSFSTLEIQRTEQGDSAMYLCASSRPWGLEETQYFGPGTRLLVL.

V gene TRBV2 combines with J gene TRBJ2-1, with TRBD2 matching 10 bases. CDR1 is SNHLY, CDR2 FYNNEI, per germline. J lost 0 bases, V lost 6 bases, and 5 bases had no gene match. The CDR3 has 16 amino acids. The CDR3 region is CASSELAGSSYNEQFF. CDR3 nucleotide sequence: TGTGCCAGCAGCGAACTAGCGGGGAGCTCCTACAATGAGCAGTTCTTC.

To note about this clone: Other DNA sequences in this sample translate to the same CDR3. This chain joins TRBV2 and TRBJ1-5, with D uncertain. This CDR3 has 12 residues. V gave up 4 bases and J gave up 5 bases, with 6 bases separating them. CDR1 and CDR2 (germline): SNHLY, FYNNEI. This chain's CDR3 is CASSGLDQPQHF. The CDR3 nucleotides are TGTGCCAGCAGTGGGCTGGATCAGCCCCAGCATTTT.

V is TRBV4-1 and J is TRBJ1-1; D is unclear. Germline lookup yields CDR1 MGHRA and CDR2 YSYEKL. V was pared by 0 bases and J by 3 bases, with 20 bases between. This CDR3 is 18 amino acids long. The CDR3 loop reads CASSQDLYSGREDTEAFF. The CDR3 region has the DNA TGCGCCAGCAGCCAAGACCTATATTCCGGACGGGAGGACACTGAAGCTTTCTTT.

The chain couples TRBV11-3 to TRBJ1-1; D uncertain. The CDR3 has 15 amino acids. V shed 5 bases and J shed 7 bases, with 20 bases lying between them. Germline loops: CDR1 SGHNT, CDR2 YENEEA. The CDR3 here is CASSPGTVPPIEAFF. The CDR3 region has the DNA TGTGCCAGCAGCCCAGGAACAGTCCCGCCCATTGAAGCTTTCTTT.

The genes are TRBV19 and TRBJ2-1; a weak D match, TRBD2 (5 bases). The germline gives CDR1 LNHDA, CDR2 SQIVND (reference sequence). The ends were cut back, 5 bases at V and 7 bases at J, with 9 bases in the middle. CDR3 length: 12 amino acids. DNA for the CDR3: TGTGCCAGTAGTCCCCCGGGGAATGAGCAGTTCTTC. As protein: CASSPPGNEQFF.

CDR3: CASGYMRDTQYF. The DNA for the CDR3 is TGTGCCAGCGGATATATGCGGGATACGCAGTATTTT. This sequence joins TRBV2 and TRBJ2-3; no reliable D call. The germline V gene encodes CDR1 SNHLY and CDR2 FYNNEI. This CDR3 contains 12 residues. The V end was cut by 8 bases, the J end by 6 bases, with 12 bases between.

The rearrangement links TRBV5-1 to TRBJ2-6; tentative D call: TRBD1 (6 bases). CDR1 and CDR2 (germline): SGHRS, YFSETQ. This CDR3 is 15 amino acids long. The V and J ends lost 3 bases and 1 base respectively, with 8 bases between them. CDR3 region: CASSSQGSGANVLTF. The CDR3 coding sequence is TGCGCCAGCAGCTCCCAGGGGTCTGGGGCCAACGTCCTGACTTTC.

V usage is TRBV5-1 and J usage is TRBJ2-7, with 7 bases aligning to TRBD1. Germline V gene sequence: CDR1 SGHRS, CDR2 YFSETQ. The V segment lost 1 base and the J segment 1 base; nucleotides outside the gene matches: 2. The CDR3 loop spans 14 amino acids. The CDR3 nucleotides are TGCGCCAGCAGCTTGACAGGGGATTCCTACGAGCAGTACTTC. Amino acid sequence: CASSLTGDSYEQYF.

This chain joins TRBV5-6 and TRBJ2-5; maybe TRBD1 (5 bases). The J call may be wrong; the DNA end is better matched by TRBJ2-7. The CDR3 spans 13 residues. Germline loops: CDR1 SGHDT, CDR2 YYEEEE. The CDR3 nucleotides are TGTGCCAGCAGCTTGGAAGGGGCTTACGAGCAGTACTTC. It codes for CASSLEGAYEQYF.

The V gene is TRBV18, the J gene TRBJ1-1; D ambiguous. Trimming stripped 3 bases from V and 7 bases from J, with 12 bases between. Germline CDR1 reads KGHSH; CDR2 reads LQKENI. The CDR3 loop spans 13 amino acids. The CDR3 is CASSPMQSGEAFF. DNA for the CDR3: TGTGCCAGCTCACCGATGCAATCCGGTGAAGCTTTCTTT.

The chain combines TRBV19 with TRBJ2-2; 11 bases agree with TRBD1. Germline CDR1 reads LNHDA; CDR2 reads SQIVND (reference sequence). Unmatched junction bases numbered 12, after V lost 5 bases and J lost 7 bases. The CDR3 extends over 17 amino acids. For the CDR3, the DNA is TGTGCCAGTAGTCCCTGGACCGGGACAGGGGGATACGGGGAGCTGTTTTTT. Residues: CASSPWTGTGGYGELFF.

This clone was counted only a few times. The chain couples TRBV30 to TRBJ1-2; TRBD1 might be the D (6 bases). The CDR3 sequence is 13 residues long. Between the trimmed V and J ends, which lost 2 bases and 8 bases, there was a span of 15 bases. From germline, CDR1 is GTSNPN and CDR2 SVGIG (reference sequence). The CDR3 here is CAWSTGGGRGYTF. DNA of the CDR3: TGTGCCTGGAGTACTGGGGGGGGCCGAGGCTACACCTTC.

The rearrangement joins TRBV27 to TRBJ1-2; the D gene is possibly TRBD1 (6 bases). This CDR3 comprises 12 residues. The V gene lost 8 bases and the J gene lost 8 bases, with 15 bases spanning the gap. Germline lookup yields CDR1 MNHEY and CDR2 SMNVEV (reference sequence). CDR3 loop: CASLNRDGGYTF. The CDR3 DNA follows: TGTGCCAGCCTAAACAGGGATGGAGGCTACACCTTC.

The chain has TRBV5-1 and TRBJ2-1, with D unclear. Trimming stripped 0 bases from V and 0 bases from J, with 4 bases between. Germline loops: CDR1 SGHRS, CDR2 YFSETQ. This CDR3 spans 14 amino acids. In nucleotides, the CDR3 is TGCGCCAGCAGCTTGGAGCTCTCCTACAATGAGCAGTTCTTC. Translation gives CASSLELSYNEQFF.

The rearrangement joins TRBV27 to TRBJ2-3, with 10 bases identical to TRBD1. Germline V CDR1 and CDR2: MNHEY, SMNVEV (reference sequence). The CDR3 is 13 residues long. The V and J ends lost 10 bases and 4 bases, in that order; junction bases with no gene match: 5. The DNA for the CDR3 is TGTGCCACCCGACAGGGGGCCTCAGATACGCAGTATTTT. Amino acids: CATRQGASDTQYF.